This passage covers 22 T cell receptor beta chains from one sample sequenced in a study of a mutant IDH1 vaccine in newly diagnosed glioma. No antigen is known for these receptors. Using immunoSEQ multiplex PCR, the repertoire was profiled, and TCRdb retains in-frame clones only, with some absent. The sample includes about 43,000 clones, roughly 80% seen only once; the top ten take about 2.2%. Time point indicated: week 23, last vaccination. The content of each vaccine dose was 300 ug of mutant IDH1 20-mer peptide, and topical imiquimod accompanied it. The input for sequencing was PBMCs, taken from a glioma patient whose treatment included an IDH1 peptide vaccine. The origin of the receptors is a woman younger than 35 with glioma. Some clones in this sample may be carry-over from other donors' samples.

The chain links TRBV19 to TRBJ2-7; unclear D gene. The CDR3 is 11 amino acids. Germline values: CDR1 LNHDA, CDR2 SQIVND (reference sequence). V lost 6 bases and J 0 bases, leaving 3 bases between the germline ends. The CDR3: CASSHSYEQYF. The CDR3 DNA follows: TGTGCCAGTAGCCACTCCTACGAGCAGTACTTC.

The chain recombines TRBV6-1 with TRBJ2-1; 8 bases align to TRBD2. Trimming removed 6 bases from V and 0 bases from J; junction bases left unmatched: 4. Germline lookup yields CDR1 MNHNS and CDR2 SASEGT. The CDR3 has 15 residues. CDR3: CASRLLAGSYNEQFF. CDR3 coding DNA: TGTGCCAGCAGGCTCCTAGCGGGCTCCTACAATGAGCAGTTCTTC.

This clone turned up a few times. The CDR3 is CASSLMGGQLYGYTF. CDR3 bases: TGTGCCAGCAGCTTAATGGGAGGCCAGTTATATGGCTACACCTTC. This chain uses TRBV7-2 with TRBJ1-2; D is ambiguous. Germline V lookup: CDR1 SGHTA, CDR2 FQGNSA. V was cut by 2 bases and J by 5 bases, with 15 bases left in between. This CDR3 spans 15 amino acids.

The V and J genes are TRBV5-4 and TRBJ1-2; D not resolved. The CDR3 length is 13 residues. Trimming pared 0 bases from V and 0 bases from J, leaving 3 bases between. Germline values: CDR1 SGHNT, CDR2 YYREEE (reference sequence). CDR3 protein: CASSLVSNYGYTF. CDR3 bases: TGTGCCAGCAGCTTGGTGTCTAACTATGGCTACACCTTC. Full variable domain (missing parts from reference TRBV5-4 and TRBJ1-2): ETGVTQSPTHLIKTRGQQVTLRCSSQSGHNTVSWYQQALGQGPQFIFQYYREEENGRGNFPPRFSGLQFPNYSSELNVNALELDDSALYLCASSLVSNYGYTFGSGTRLTVV.

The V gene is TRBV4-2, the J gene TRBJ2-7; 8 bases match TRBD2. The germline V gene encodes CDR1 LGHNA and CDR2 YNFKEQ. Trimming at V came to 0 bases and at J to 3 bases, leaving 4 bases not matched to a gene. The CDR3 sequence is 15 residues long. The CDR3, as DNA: TGTGCCAGCAGCCAAGAAGCGGGAGAAAACTACGAGCAGTACTTC. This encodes CASSQEAGENYEQYF.

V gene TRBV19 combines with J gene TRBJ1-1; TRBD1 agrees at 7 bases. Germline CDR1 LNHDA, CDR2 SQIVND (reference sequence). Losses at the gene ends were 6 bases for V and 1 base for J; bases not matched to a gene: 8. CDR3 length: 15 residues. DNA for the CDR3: TGTGCCAGTAGAGAATACGGACAGGCGAACACTGAAGCTTTCTTT. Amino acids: CASREYGQANTEAFF.

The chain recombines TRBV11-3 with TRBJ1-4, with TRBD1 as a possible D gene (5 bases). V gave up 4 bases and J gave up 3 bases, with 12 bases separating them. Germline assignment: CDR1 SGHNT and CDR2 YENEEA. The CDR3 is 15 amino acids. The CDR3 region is CASSSTRDPNEKLFF. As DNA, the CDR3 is TGTGCCAGCAGCTCGACCCGGGACCCTAATGAAAAACTGTTTTTT.

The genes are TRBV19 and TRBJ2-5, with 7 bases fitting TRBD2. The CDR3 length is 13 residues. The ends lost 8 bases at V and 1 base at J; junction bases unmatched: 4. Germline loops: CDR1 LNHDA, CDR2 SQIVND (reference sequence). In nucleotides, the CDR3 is TGTGCCAGTTCACTAGCGTTCCAAGAGACCCAGTACTTC. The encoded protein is CASSLAFQETQYF.

CDR3 loop: CSVLTTGGGGYTF. CDR3 sequence (DNA): TGCAGCGTACTGACGACAGGGGGCGGCGGCTACACCTTC. The rearrangement uses TRBV29-1 and TRBJ1-2, with 10 bases identical to TRBD1. Per the germline V gene, CDR1 is SQVTM and CDR2 is ANQGSEA. The CDR3 loop spans 13 amino acids. The ends lost 6 bases at V and 8 bases at J; junction bases unmatched: 9.

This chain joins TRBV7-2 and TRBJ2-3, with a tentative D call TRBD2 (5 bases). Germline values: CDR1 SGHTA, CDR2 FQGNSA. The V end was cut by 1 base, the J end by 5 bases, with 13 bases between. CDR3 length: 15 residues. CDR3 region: CASSLGGPGRDTQYF. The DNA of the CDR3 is TGTGCCAGCAGCTTAGGCGGTCCGGGGAGAGATACGCAGTATTTT.

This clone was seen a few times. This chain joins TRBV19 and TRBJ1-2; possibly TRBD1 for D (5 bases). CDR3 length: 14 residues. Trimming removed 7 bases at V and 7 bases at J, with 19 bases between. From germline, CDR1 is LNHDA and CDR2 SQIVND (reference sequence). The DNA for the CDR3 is TGTGCCAGTAACCGGGGCAGCCCGGGGGGTGGCTACACCTTC. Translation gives CASNRGSPGGGYTF.

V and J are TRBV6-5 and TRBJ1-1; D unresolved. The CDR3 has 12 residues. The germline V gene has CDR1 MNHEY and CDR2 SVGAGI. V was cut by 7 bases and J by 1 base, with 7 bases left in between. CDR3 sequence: CASTHPNTEAFF. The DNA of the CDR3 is TGTGCCAGCACCCATCCGAACACTGAAGCTTTCTTT.

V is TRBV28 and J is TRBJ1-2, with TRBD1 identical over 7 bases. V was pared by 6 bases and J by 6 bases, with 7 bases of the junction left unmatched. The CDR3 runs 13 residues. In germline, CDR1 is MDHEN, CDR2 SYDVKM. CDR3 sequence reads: CASRFTGVHGYTF. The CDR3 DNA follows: TGTGCCAGCAGGTTTACAGGGGTTCATGGCTACACCTTC.

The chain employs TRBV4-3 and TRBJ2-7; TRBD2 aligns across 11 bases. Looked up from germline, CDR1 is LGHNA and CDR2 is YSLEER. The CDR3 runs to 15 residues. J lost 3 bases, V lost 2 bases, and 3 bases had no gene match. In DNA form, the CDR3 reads TGCGCCAGCAGCCAACTAGCGGGGGGCCTCTACGAGCAGTACTTC. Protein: CASSQLAGGLYEQYF.

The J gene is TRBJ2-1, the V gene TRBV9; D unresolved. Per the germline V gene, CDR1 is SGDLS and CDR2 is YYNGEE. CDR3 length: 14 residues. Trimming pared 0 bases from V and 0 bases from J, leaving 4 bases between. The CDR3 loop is CASSVGSSYNEQFF. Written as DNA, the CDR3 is TGTGCCAGCAGCGTAGGTAGCTCCTACAATGAGCAGTTCTTC.

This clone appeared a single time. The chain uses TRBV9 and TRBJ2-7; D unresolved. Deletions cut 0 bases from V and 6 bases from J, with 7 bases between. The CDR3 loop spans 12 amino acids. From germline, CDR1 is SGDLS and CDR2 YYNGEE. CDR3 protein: CASSVVGSEQYF. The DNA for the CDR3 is TGTGCCAGCAGCGTAGTGGGGTCCGAGCAGTACTTC.

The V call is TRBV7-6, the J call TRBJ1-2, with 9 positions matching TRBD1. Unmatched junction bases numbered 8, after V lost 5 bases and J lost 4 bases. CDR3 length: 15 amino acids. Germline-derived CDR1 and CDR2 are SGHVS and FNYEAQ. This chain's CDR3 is CASSPGTGSVYGYTF. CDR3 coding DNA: TGTGCCAGCAGCCCCGGGACAGGGAGCGTCTATGGCTACACCTTC.

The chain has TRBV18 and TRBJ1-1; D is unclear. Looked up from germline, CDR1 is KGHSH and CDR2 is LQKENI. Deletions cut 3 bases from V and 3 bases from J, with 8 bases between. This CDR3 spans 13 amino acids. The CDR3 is CASSPMRDTEAFF. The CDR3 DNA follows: TGTGCCAGCTCACCCATGAGGGACACTGAAGCTTTCTTT.

CDR3 loop: CASSQDVKREKYF. The CDR3 bases are TGCGCCAGCAGCCAAGATGTAAAGCGGGAGAAGTACTTC. V is TRBV4-3 and J is TRBJ2-5, with 8 bases that match TRBD2. Germline loops: CDR1 LGHNA, CDR2 YSLEER. After removal of 0 bases from V and 12 bases from J, the junction contained 6 bases not matched to a gene. The CDR3 runs to 13 residues.

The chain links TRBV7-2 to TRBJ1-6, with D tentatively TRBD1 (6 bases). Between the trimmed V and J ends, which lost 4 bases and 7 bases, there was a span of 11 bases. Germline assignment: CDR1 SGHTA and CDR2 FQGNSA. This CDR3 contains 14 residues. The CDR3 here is CASSSQGRNSPLHF. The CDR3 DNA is TGTGCCAGCAGCTCTCAGGGGCGCAATTCACCCCTCCACTTT. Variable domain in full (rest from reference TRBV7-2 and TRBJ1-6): GAGVSQSPSNKVTEKGKDVELRCDPISGHTALYWYRQSLGQGLEFLIYFQGNSAPDKSGLPSDRFSAERTGGSVSTLTIQRTQQEDSAVYLCASSSQGRNSPLHFGNGTRLTVT.

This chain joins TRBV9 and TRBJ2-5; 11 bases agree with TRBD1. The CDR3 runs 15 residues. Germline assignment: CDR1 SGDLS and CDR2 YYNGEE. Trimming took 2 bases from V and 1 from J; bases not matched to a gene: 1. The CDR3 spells CASSVDRGLQETQYF. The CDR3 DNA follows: TGTGCCAGCAGCGTGGACAGGGGGCTCCAAGAGACCCAGTACTTC.

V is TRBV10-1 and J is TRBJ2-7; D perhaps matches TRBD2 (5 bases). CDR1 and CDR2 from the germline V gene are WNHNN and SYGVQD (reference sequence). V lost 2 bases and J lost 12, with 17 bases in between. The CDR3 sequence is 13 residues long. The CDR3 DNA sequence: TGCGCCAGCAGTGAGATCCAGGAGGCAAAGCGGTACTTC. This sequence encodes CASSEIQEAKRYF.